This T cell receptor (beta chain) emerged from a study of Ad26.COV2.S vaccination and SARS-CoV-2 variants (dated by TCRdb to the early 2020s). About the investigation overall: Vaccine-arm donors were drawn from COV1001, a multicentre, randomized, double-blind, placebo-controlled phase I-IIa trial of Ad26.COV2.S in healthy adults. Investigators did not know the trial group allocation while performing experiments and assessing outcomes. The TCR-sequenced set comprised about 32 samples: around 20 Ad26.COV2.S vaccine recipients, 5 placebo recipients and 8 SARS-CoV-2 convalescent individuals. Trial participants were randomized into five groups of five, in which low-dose or high-dose Ad26.COV2.S was given once or twice, or placebo was given on both occasions. Dosing of Ad26.COV2.S was intramuscular, at either 5x10^10 or 1x10^11 viral particles, delivered as one shot or as two shots spaced 56 days apart. TCRbeta repertoire sequencing was used to assess the specificity and breadth of SARS-CoV-2-reactive T cell receptors after Ad26.COV2.S vaccination.

A remark on this clone: This receptor's antigen is unknown. Base qualities are not provided; no much larger clone lies one nucleotide away.

What the authors observed across the whole study: Non-spike TCR breadth was comparable between vaccine and placebo recipients, consistent with the vaccine containing only spike. Spike-specific TCR breadth was higher in Ad26.COV2.S recipients than in placebo recipients (P = 0.0014). The authors noted that the TCR breadth and depth analyses may have underestimated total T cell responses. After vaccination, substantial breadth of spike-specific CD8+ and CD4+ T cell responses was reported. The study was not powered for comparison of responses between vaccine doses or regimens.

Interpreted using the paper, the treatment or condition label stands for: over 15 received Ad26.COV2.S at low or high dose, single or two shots; five or six received placebo; per-sample allocation not given. Repertoires of vaccine and placebo recipients were sequenced from samples collected on day 63 after the first injection. Between 29 July and 7 August 2020, Cohort 1b enrolled 25 adults aged 18-55 years at one site in Boston, USA. Ad26.COV2.S consisted of a replication-incompetent adenovirus type 26 vector by which a prefusion-stabilized SARS-CoV-2 spike protein from the original Wuhan strain was expressed. TCRbeta CDR3 regions were sequenced with the immunoSEQ Assay. After extraction, genomic DNA underwent amplification by bias-controlled multiplex PCR, followed by high-throughput sequencing. In the source study's methods: Collapsing and filtering of sequences were performed to quantify the absolute abundance of each unique TCRbeta CDR3 region. Usable DNA was measured by amplifying reference genes present in all nucleated cells, and TCRbeta template counts were normalized to that usable DNA to estimate T cell fraction. Repertoire TCRs were annotated as SARS-CoV-2-specific when V gene, CDR3 amino acid sequence and J gene were exactly matched to a known reactive TCR set. The reference SARS-CoV-2 TCR set was derived from MIRA and filtered for enrichment in COVID-19-positive ImmuneCODE repertoires, a step that removed public or cross-reactive TCRs. Using the MIRA antigens, annotated TCRs were further analysed by specific ORF or by position within an ORF. Breadth was defined as the number of annotated unique rearrangements divided by the total number of unique productive rearrangements, and depth was defined as the summed frequency of the annotated unique rearrangements. Two-sided Wilcoxon rank-sum tests were used to compare TCR breadth between groups. As stored in TCRdb, this immuneACCESS dataset retains in-frame rearrangements with V and J assigned. A fraction of the clones does not appear; measured against another copy, unresolved V genes explain less than half of the discrepancy, and the remainder lacks a known reason. V, J and clone size are those of that table, while D and trimming were read from the DNA. Recorded for this sample are approximately 280,000 clones; approximately 87% of them occurred a single time. Jointly, the top ten make up approximately 3.3% of the sample.

The CDR3, from cysteine to phenylalanine, totals 17 residues. This entry keeps only the CDR3 DNA: 51 bases, framed from base 1. Trimming leaves V shorter by 3 bases and J shorter by 1 base, with the junction holding 8 bases beyond the gene matches. CDR1 and CDR2 are read off the germline V gene as SNHLY and FYNNEI. The receptor was derived from a person between 18 and 65 years old who received the Ad26.COV2.S COVID-19 vaccine or a placebo. The sequenced sample was peripheral blood, obtained in a trial of Ad26.COV2.S vaccine versus placebo. Recombination joined TRBV2 with TRBJ2-5; 10 bases in the junction line up with TRBD2. The CDR3 region reads CASSDWGSGRPQETQYF. The DNA sequence reads TGTGCCAGCAGTGATTGGGGTAGCGGGAGGCCCCAAGAGACCCAGTACTTC.